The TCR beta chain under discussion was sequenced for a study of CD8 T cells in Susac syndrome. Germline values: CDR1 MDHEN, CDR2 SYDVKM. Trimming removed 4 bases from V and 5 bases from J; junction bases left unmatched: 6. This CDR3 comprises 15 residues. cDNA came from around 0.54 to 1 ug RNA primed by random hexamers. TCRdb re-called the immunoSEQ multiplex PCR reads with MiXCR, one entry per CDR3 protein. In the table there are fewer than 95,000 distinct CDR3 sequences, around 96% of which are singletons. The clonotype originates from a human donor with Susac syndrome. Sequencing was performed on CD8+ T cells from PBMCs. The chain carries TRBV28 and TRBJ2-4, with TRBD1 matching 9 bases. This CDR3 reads CASSSPRTGENIQYF. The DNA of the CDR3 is TGTGCCAGCAGTTCACCCCGGACAGGGGAAAACATTCAGTACTTC.